The 10 T cell receptor beta chains listed next were all sequenced from one sample in a study of shared clonotypes between healthy human individuals. Clones were sequenced by immunoSEQ multiplex PCR, and TCRdb holds only the in-frame ones, with some missing. The data hold 110,000 or so clones, with about 70% observed a single time. What was sequenced was memory CD8+ T cells sorted from blood. Documented subset: CD45RO+ cells pooled with CCR7-negative TemRA cells. These TCRs come from a woman aged 25 to 39 in good health.

This chain connects TRBV6-5 to TRBJ1-1; D is unclear. This CDR3 has 15 amino acids. V was trimmed by 0 bases and J by 0 bases, leaving 8 bases between them. The germline V gene encodes CDR1 MNHEY and CDR2 SVGAGI. The CDR3 reads CASSYSNTVNTEAFF. DNA of the CDR3: TGTGCCAGCAGTTACTCGAATACAGTGAACACTGAAGCTTTCTTT.

This chain links TRBV9 with TRBJ2-7; D call uncertain. CDR1 is SGDLS and CDR2 is YYNGEE in the germline V gene. This CDR3 is built from 13 residues. Deletions cut 2 bases from V and 6 bases from J, with 12 bases between. CDR3 bases: TGTGCCAGCAGCGTTGGGTTCTCGTCCGAGCAGTACTTC. Protein sequence: CASSVGFSSEQYF.

The rearrangement links TRBV11-2 to TRBJ1-2; TRBD1 is a possible D gene (6 bases). V gave up 5 bases and J gave up 0 bases, with 10 bases separating them. In germline, CDR1 is SGHAT, CDR2 FQNNGV. This CDR3 has 14 residues. CDR3 protein: CASSQDRTNYGYTF. The CDR3 DNA follows: TGTGCCAGCAGCCAAGACAGGACTAACTATGGCTACACCTTC.

The chain is built from TRBV5-1 and TRBJ2-7; perhaps TRBD2 as D (6 bases). Deletions cut 0 bases from V and 4 bases from J, with 8 bases between. The CDR3 spans 13 residues. Germline V gives CDR1 SGHRS, CDR2 YFSETQ. The DNA of the CDR3 is TGCGCCAGCAGCTTGGTGGGGACTTACGAGCAGTACTTC. Protein product: CASSLVGTYEQYF.

The gene calls are TRBV29-1 and TRBJ1-2; D is unresolved. The V end was cut by 6 bases, the J end by 0 bases, with 5 bases between. The length of the CDR3 is 11 residues. Germline CDR1 is SQVTM and CDR2 is ANQGSEA. CDR3 in amino acids: CSVRTNYGYTF. For the CDR3, the DNA is TGCAGCGTCCGCACTAACTATGGCTACACCTTC.

The CDR3 coding sequence is TGTGCCAGCAGCTTAGGATCAGTATACAATGAGCAGTTCTTC. Amino acid sequence: CASSLGSVYNEQFF. The chain has TRBV7-2 and TRBJ2-1; D remains unclear. CDR3 length: 14 amino acids. V lost 1 base and J 4 bases, leaving 8 bases between the germline ends. The germline CDR1 and CDR2 sequences are SGHTA and FQGNSA.

J is TRBJ2-5 and V is TRBV7-9, with 7 bases identical to TRBD1. This CDR3 contains 16 residues. Germline values: CDR1 SEHNR, CDR2 FQNEAQ (reference sequence). V lost 3 bases and J lost 5; bases outside the gene matches: 12. CDR3 loop: CASSLGGQDEVETQYF. CDR3 bases: TGTGCCAGCAGCTTGGGTGGACAGGACGAGGTTGAGACCCAGTACTTC.

The V gene is TRBV5-4, the J gene TRBJ1-1, with D perhaps TRBD1 (5 bases). Per germline, CDR1 SGHNT and CDR2 YYREEE (reference sequence). The CDR3 extends over 14 amino acids. The V end lost 3 bases, the J end lost 1 base, and 10 bases lay between the germline ends. The CDR3 nucleotides read TGTGCCAGCAGCTACGACAGCTCGAACACTGAAGCTTTCTTT. Translated, it gives CASSYDSSNTEAFF.

This chain uses TRBV7-6 with TRBJ1-1; D not certain. CDR3 size: 13 residues. The germline CDR1 and CDR2 sequences are SGHVS and FNYEAQ. V was shortened by 6 bases and J by 8 bases, with 16 bases between the two germline ends. CDR3 amino acids: CASSETDRAEAFF. CDR3 coding DNA: TGTGCCAGCAGTGAAACAGACCGGGCGGAAGCTTTCTTT.

The chain couples TRBV11-2 to TRBJ2-1, with TRBD1 as a possible D gene (5 bases). Trimming shortened V by 5 bases and J by 2 bases, and 13 bases separated the two germline ends. Germline V gene lookup returns CDR1 SGHAT and CDR2 FQNNGV. The CDR3 sequence is 15 residues long. The CDR3 loop reads CASSPGAYPYNEQFF. Here the CDR3 DNA reads TGTGCCAGCAGCCCTGGGGCTTACCCCTACAATGAGCAGTTCTTC.